The next 15 T cell receptor beta chains were all read from a single sample in a study of T cell responses to AZD1222 COVID-19 vaccine. The repertoire was sequenced with immunoSEQ multiplex PCR; TCRdb's copy has only in-frame clones and lacks some. The data show some 200,000 clones, roughly 92% seen once. The sequencing used peripheral blood, collected on day 0 of AZD1222 vaccination. The receptors here all came from an adult in good health.

This chain uses TRBV30 with TRBJ2-7, with a tentative D call TRBD1 (6 bases). The V gene's germline CDR1 is GTSNPN and CDR2 SVGIG (reference sequence). Trimming cost V 3 bases and J 0 bases, with 15 bases left between them. The CDR3 is 15 amino acids. The DNA of the CDR3 is TGTGCCTGGAGGATACCGGGACATAGCTCCTACGAGCAGTACTTC. Protein: CAWRIPGHSSYEQYF.

This chain links TRBV29-1 with TRBJ2-3; D gene uncertain. Per germline, CDR1 SQVTM and CDR2 ANQGSEA. V lost 6 bases and J lost 5, with 15 bases in between. This CDR3 spans 13 amino acids. This CDR3 is CSVSPRNGDTQYF. CDR3 sequence (DNA): TGCAGCGTAAGCCCAAGGAACGGAGATACGCAGTATTTT.

The chain uses TRBV18 and TRBJ1-1; no reliable D call. This CDR3 has 17 amino acids. V dropped 3 bases and J dropped 3 bases, with 20 bases sitting between them. Germline V gives CDR1 KGHSH, CDR2 LQKENI. DNA of the CDR3: TGTGCCAGCTCACCCGAACTACAATTTTCTACTGACACTGAAGCTTTCTTT. Its translation: CASSPELQFSTDTEAFF. Drawing the rest from reference TRBV18 and TRBJ1-1, the complete variable domain is NAGVMQNPRHLVRRRGQEARLRCSPMKGHSHVYWYRQLPEEGLKFMVYLQKENIIDESGMPKERFSAEFPKEGPSILRIQQVVRGDSAAYFCASSPELQFSTDTEAFFGQGTRLTVV.

This clone was counted a single time. The chain recombines TRBV5-6 with TRBJ1-6; TRBD1 is a possible D gene (6 bases). CDR1 and CDR2 from the germline V gene are SGHDT and YYEEEE. Trimming stripped 4 bases from V and 10 bases from J, with 12 bases between. The CDR3 runs 13 residues. The CDR3 DNA follows: TGTGCCAGCAGCCGGGGGGCAGAATCACCCCTCCACTTT. Translating gives CASSRGAESPLHF.

The chain is built from TRBV18 and TRBJ2-7; 11 bases are shared with TRBD1. The CDR3 consists of 13 residues. Trimming removed 3 bases from V and 6 bases from J; junction bases left unmatched: 1. Germline CDR1 KGHSH, CDR2 LQKENI. The chain's CDR3 is CASSPGQGGEQYF. The CDR3 coding sequence is TGTGCCAGCTCACCGGGACAGGGGGGCGAGCAGTACTTC.

V and J are TRBV3-1 (or the pseudogene TRBV3-2) and TRBJ1-2, with D unclear. Germline CDR1 LGHDT, CDR2 YNNKEL (reference sequence). This CDR3 is 12 amino acids long. Trimming shortened V by 0 bases and J by 9 bases, and 8 bases separated the two germline ends. CDR3 DNA sequence: TGTGCCAGCAGCCAAGATGTACGGAGCTACACCTTC. Its protein is CASSQDVRSYTF.

The CDR3 DNA sequence: TGCGCCAGCAGCCAAGAGGGGGCAAGTTACAATCAGCCCCAGCATTTT. Protein: CASSQEGASYNQPQHF. V gene TRBV4-1 combines with J gene TRBJ1-5, with D perhaps TRBD1 (6 bases). Germline V CDR1 and CDR2: MGHRA, YSYEKL. This CDR3 comprises 16 residues. Trimming cost V 0 bases and J 3 bases, with 12 bases left between them.

This rearrangement joins TRBV6-1 to TRBJ1-2; D ambiguous. Trimming shortened V by 3 bases and J by 5 bases, and 13 bases separated the two germline ends. Germline CDR1 is MNHNS and CDR2 is SASEGT. The CDR3 sequence is 14 residues long. The DNA for the CDR3 is TGTGCCAGCAGTGAGAGTCGATCCGGGTATGGCTACACCTTC. Its translation: CASSESRSGYGYTF.

This clone was detected a few times. CDR3: CASSTGGTDTQYF. Written as DNA, the CDR3 is TGTGCCAGCAGTACCGGGGGAACAGATACGCAGTATTTT. This chain joins TRBV2 and TRBJ2-3; D possibly corresponds to TRBD2 (6 bases). V gave up 5 bases and J gave up 3 bases, with 9 bases separating them. The CDR3 is made up of 13 amino acids. The germline gives CDR1 SNHLY, CDR2 FYNNEI.

The rearrangement links TRBV28 to TRBJ1-2, with no clear D. CDR3 length: 15 residues. Trimming took off 5 bases at V and 0 bases at J, with 13 bases between the two ends. Germline V lookup: CDR1 MDHEN, CDR2 SYDVKM. CDR3 nucleotide sequence: TGTGCCAGCAGTCCCCCGGGAGTCTCTAACTATGGCTACACCTTC. It encodes CASSPPGVSNYGYTF.

This chain connects TRBV7-2 to TRBJ2-7, with 7 bases fitting TRBD2. The V gene's germline CDR1 is SGHTA and CDR2 FQGNSA. The V gene end was trimmed by 2 bases and the J gene end by 0 bases; junction bases not matched to a gene: 7. This CDR3 spans 16 amino acids. In DNA, the CDR3 is TGTGCCAGCAGCTTAACTACGGCTAGCGGCTCCTACGAGCAGTACTTC. Amino acid sequence: CASSLTTASGSYEQYF.

The V gene is TRBV27, the J gene TRBJ1-2; 8 nucleotides line up with TRBD1. The CDR3 covers 13 residues. With V trimmed by 5 bases and J by 6 bases, 5 bases remained unmatched. CDR1 is MNHEY and CDR2 is SMNVEV in the germline V gene (reference sequence). The CDR3 DNA is TGTGCCAGCAGTCTCGACAGGGGAAATGGCTACACCTTC. The encoded protein is CASSLDRGNGYTF.

The chain employs TRBV3-1 (or the pseudogene TRBV3-2) and TRBJ2-5; 10 bases are shared with TRBD2. There are 15 residues in the CDR3. Germline loops: CDR1 LGHDT, CDR2 YNNKEL (reference sequence). The V and J ends lost 4 bases and 2 bases, in that order; junction bases with no gene match: 4. The chain's CDR3 is CASSPGTSDQETQYF. The CDR3 DNA follows: TGTGCCAGCAGCCCCGGGACTAGCGATCAAGAGACCCAGTACTTC.

In its sample, this clone was seen a few times. The CDR3 loop is CASGLAGAVGELFF. As DNA, the CDR3 is TGTGCCAGCGGACTAGCGGGAGCTGTCGGGGAGCTGTTTTTT. V is TRBV6-6 and J is TRBJ2-2, with 13 bases lining up with TRBD2. This CDR3 is built from 14 residues. Germline lookup yields CDR1 MNHNY and CDR2 SVGAGI (reference sequence). Trimming at V came to 8 bases and at J to 7 bases, leaving 4 bases not matched to a gene.

In DNA form, the CDR3 reads TGTGCCAGCAGCTTGGCCGTAGGGTTCAGTGAAAAACTGTTTTTT. It codes for CASSLAVGFSEKLFF. The chain couples TRBV5-5 to TRBJ1-4, with D unclear. This CDR3 comprises 15 residues. Germline lookup yields CDR1 SGHKS and CDR2 YYEKEE (reference sequence). Trimming pared 0 bases from V and 7 bases from J, leaving 13 bases between.